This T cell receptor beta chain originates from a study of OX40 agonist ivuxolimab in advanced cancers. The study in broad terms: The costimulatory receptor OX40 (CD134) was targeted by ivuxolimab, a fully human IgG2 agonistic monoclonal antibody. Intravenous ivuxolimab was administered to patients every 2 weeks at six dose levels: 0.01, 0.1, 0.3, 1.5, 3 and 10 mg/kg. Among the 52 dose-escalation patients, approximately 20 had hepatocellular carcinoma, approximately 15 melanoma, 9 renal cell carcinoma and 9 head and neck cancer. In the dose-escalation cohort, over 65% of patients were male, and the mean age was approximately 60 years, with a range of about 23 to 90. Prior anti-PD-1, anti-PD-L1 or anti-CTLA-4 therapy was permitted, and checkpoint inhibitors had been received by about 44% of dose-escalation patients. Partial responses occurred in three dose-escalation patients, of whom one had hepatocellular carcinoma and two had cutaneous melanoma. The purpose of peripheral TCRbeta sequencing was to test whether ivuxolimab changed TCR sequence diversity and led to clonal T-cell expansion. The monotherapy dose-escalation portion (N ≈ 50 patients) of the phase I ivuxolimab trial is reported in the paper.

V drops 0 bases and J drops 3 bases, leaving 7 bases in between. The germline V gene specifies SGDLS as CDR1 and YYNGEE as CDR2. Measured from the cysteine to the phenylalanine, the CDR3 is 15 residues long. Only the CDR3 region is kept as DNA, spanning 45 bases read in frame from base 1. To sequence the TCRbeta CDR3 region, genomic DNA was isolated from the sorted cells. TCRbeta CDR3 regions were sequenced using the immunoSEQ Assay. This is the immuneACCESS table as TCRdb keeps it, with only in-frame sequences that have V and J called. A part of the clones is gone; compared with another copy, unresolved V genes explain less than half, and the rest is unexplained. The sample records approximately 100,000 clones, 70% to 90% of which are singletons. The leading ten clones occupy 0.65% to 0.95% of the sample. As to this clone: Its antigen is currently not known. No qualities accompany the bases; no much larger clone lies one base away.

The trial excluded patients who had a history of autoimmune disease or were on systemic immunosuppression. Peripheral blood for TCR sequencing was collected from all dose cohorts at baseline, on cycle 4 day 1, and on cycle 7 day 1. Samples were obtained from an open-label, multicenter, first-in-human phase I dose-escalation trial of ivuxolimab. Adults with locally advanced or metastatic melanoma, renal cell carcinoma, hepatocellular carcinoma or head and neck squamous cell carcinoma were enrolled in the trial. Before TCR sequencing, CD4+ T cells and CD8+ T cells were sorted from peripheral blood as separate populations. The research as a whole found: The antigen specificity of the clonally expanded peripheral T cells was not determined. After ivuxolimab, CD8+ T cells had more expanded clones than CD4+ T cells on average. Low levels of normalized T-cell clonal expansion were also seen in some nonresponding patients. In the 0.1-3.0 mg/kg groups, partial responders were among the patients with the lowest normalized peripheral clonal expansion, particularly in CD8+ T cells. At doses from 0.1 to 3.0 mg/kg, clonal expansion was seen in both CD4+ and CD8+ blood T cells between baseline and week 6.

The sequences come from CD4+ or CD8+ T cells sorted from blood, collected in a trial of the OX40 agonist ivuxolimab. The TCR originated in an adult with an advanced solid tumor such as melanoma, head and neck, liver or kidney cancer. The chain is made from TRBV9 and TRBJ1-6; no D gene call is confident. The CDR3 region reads CASSVAGDYNSPLHF. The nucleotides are TGTGCCAGCAGCGTAGCTGGGGACTATAATTCACCCCTCCACTTT.